Below, one T cell receptor (beta chain) is given with its context. Profiled with immunoSEQ multiplex PCR; TCRdb holds only in-frame clones, not every one. This sample has 360,000 or so clones, with roughly four fifths found just once. The sample comes from a study of blood T cell repertoires in COVID-19. J was trimmed by 3 bases and V by 0 bases; bases with no gene match: 11. Looked up from germline, CDR1 is MNHEY and CDR2 is SVGEGT. The CDR3 spans 18 residues. The J gene is TRBJ1-5, the V gene TRBV6-2 or TRBV6-3; TRBD1 matches 7 bases. Sequenced material: PBMCs or T cells enriched from blood (not recorded which). This receptor was identified in a woman aged 45-65 years who had recovered from COVID-19. The CDR3 DNA reads TGTGCCAGCAGTTACTCGCGGCAGGGGGAACTATTCAATCAGCCCCAGCATTTT. This encodes CASSYSRQGELFNQPQHF.